The 30 T cell receptor beta chains below come from one sample, sequenced in a study of regulatory and conventional T cells in RAG deficiency. TCRdb's copy holds only in-frame clones and misses some; the assay was immunoSEQ multiplex PCR. The sample yields under 45,000 clones, 75% to 80% seen once. The sorted conventional CD4+ T cells were CD25-low and CD127-high, with genomic DNA sequenced. This same sample was also taken into another study, of regulatory T cells. Turning to that study: The PCR used 52 TRBV and 13 TRBJ primers.

Sequences were obtained from CD4+ effector T cells sorted from blood. These receptors originate from a human donor in good health.

The J gene is TRBJ2-2, the V gene TRBV7-3; 8 positions match TRBD1. CDR3 length equals 16 residues. Trimming took 5 bases from V and 3 from J; bases not matched to a gene: 8. Per germline, CDR1 SGHTA and CDR2 FQGTGA. The CDR3 reads CASSAQGAQDTGELFF. CDR3 DNA sequence: TGTGCCAGCAGCGCCCAGGGGGCGCAGGACACCGGGGAGCTGTTTTTT.

In its sample, this clone was seen once. This rearrangement joins TRBV30 to TRBJ1-2; D is unclear. This CDR3 is built from 13 residues. Germline CDR1 and CDR2: GTSNPN and SVGIG (reference sequence). Trimming cost V 5 bases and J 1 base, with 11 bases left between them. In DNA form, the CDR3 reads TGTGCCTGGGGGAGGAAATATAACTATGGCTACACCTTC. Its protein is CAWGRKYNYGYTF.

The chain has TRBV7-3 and TRBJ1-6, with TRBD1 identical over 7 bases. The CDR3 covers 14 residues. Germline V gives CDR1 SGHTA, CDR2 FQGTGA. J lost 7 bases, V lost 2 bases, and 2 bases had no gene match. The CDR3 DNA reads TGTGCCAGCAGCTTAGGGACAGAGAATTCACCCCTCCACTTT. Translation gives CASSLGTENSPLHF. The variable domain in full, completed from reference TRBV7-3 and TRBJ1-6, reads GAGVSQTPSNKVTEKGKYVELRCDPISGHTALYWYRQSLGQGPEFLIYFQGTGAADDSGLPNDRFFAVRPEGSVSTLKIQRTERGDSAVYLCASSLGTENSPLHFGNGTRLTVT.

This sequence joins TRBV6-5 and TRBJ1-1, with D uncertain. The CDR3 consists of 13 residues. Per the germline V gene, CDR1 is MNHEY and CDR2 is SVGAGI. With 6 bases removed from V and 1 base from J, the gap between germline ends came to 9 bases. This chain's CDR3 is CASSRTQNTEAFF. CDR3 in DNA: TGTGCCAGCAGCCGCACACAGAACACTGAAGCTTTCTTT.

The V call is TRBV6-6, the J call TRBJ1-3; no clear D gene. CDR1 and CDR2 from the germline V gene are MNHNY and SVGAGI (reference sequence). V was cut by 4 bases and J by 4 bases, with 8 bases left in between. This CDR3 spans 13 amino acids. CDR3 sequence: CASSSGSGNTIYF. The CDR3 DNA is TGTGCCAGCAGTTCGGGAAGCGGAAACACCATATATTTT.

The chain has TRBV6-6 and TRBJ1-2; D remains unclear. With 6 bases removed from V and 8 bases from J, the gap between germline ends came to 19 bases. This CDR3 contains 14 residues. CDR1 is MNHNY, CDR2 SVGAGI, per germline (reference sequence). The chain's CDR3 is CASSVTTLQSGYTF. The CDR3 DNA sequence: TGTGCCAGCAGCGTTACCACCTTACAGTCAGGCTACACCTTC.

The rearrangement uses TRBV15 and TRBJ1-4; TRBD1 agrees at 9 bases. V was clipped by 2 bases and J by 8 bases; unmatched bases: 9. The germline CDR1 and CDR2 sequences are LNHNV and YYDKDF (reference sequence). This CDR3 is built from 16 residues. The CDR3 nucleotides are TGTGCCACCAGCAGATCCCTGGGCGGGACAGGGGAAAAACTGTTTTTT. Its protein is CATSRSLGGTGEKLFF.

This chain links TRBV5-6 with TRBJ1-6, with a tentative D call TRBD1 (5 bases). This CDR3 region has 14 residues. Germline-derived CDR1 and CDR2 are SGHDT and YYEEEE. With 4 bases removed from V and 11 bases from J, the gap between germline ends came to 16 bases. CDR3 nucleotides: TGTGCCAGCAGCACAGGACAAAATGGAACACCCCTCCACTTT. Its protein product is CASSTGQNGTPLHF.

The V gene is TRBV29-1, the J gene TRBJ2-5; 14 bases are a match to TRBD2. CDR3 length: 14 amino acids. CDR1 is SQVTM and CDR2 is ANQGSEA in the germline V gene. V dropped 6 bases and J dropped 5; count of bases not matched to a gene: 5. The CDR3 is CSVGLAGGRETQYF. CDR3 nucleotides: TGCAGCGTAGGACTAGCGGGAGGTCGGGAGACCCAGTACTTC.

CDR3 nucleotides: TGTGCCAGCAATTCGGACTCGAGGGAAAAACTGTTTTTT. Amino acid sequence: CASNSDSREKLFF. V usage is TRBV2 and J usage is TRBJ1-4; unclear D gene. Germline V gene data show CDR1 as SNHLY and CDR2 as FYNNEI. The V gene lost 7 bases and the J gene lost 8 bases, with 14 bases spanning the gap. CDR3 size: 13 residues.

The gene calls are TRBV7-3 and TRBJ2-3; D is possibly TRBD1 (6 bases). V gave up 5 bases and J gave up 0 bases, with 12 bases separating them. CDR1 is SGHTA, CDR2 FQGTGA, per germline. CDR3 size: 15 residues. DNA for the CDR3: TGTGCCAGCAGCACCCAACAGGGTAGCACAGATACGCAGTATTTT. It codes for CASSTQQGSTDTQYF.

This chain connects TRBV6-5 to TRBJ2-7, with D perhaps TRBD2 (5 bases). Germline CDR1 reads MNHEY; CDR2 reads SVGAGI. This CDR3 contains 14 residues. Between the trimmed V and J ends, which lost 0 bases and 3 bases, there was a span of 9 bases. CDR3 in DNA: TGTGCCAGCAGTTACTCCCCCGGGATCTACGAGCAGTACTTC. Its protein product is CASSYSPGIYEQYF.

The chain links TRBV6-6 to TRBJ1-6, with D hard to call. Germline values: CDR1 MNHNY, CDR2 SVGAGI (reference sequence). The CDR3 totals 13 residues. Trimming pared 0 bases from V and 9 bases from J, leaving 6 bases between. The CDR3 coding sequence is TGTGCCAGCAGTTACTCGACGGGTTCACCCCTCCACTTT. This translates into CASSYSTGSPLHF.

The CDR3 sequence: CAISESGTANSPLHF. In DNA form, the CDR3 reads TGTGCCATCAGTGAGTCTGGGACAGCTAATTCACCCCTCCACTTT. J is TRBJ1-6 and V is TRBV10-3, with 7 bases aligning to TRBD1. Germline CDR1 ENHRY, CDR2 SYGVKD. CDR3 length equals 15 residues. The V gene end was trimmed by 0 bases and the J gene end by 6 bases; junction bases not matched to a gene: 2.

The chain recombines TRBV6-5 with TRBJ1-2; maybe TRBD1 (6 bases). Germline values: CDR1 MNHEY, CDR2 SVGAGI. V was clipped by 0 bases and J by 2 bases, with 10 bases between them. The CDR3 totals 15 residues. CDR3 sequence: CASSYSGQTNYGYTF. Here the CDR3 DNA reads TGTGCCAGCAGTTACTCAGGACAGACAAACTATGGCTACACCTTC.

The V and J genes are TRBV7-2 and TRBJ2-7; 7 bases align to TRBD2. V shed 5 bases and J 2 bases; nucleotides not matched to a gene: 6. The CDR3 sequence is 14 residues long. Germline lookup yields CDR1 SGHTA and CDR2 FQGNSA. CDR3 nucleotide sequence: TGTGCCAGCAGCCCTGGGGGGGAGGCCTACGAGCAGTACTTC. Its translation is CASSPGGEAYEQYF.

V and J are TRBV11-2 and TRBJ2-1; 9 bases map to TRBD1. Germline V gene sequence: CDR1 SGHAT, CDR2 FQNNGV. J was trimmed by 6 bases and V by 5 bases; bases with no gene match: 2. The CDR3 has 13 amino acids. In nucleotides, the CDR3 is TGTGCCAGCAGCCTGGGACAGGGCAATGAGCAGTTCTTC. This gives the protein CASSLGQGNEQFF.

V and J are TRBV28 and TRBJ2-5; D is possibly TRBD1 (5 bases). Germline V lookup: CDR1 MDHEN, CDR2 SYDVKM. The CDR3 totals 13 residues. Trimming removed 7 bases from V and 5 bases from J, with 14 bases in between. DNA for the CDR3: TGTGCCAGCATCCAGGGTTCCGAGGAGACCCAGTACTTC. Its protein product is CASIQGSEETQYF.

V and J are TRBV6-1 and TRBJ1-4, with a possible D match to TRBD1 (5 bases). The germline V gene has CDR1 MNHNS and CDR2 SASEGT. Trimming took off 8 bases at V and 7 bases at J, with 20 bases between the two ends. The length of the CDR3 is 15 residues. The CDR3 loop is CASFPGHSSREKLFF. The CDR3 DNA is TGTGCCAGCTTTCCGGGGCACTCCTCCCGTGAAAAACTGTTTTTT.

This clone was found once. This CDR3 reads CASSKRDRGSPLHF. CDR3 coding DNA: TGTGCCAGCAGCAAAAGGGACAGGGGTTCACCCCTCCACTTT. The V call is TRBV7-2, the J call TRBJ1-6, with 10 bases aligning to TRBD1. The V and J ends lost 5 bases and 9 bases, in that order; junction bases with no gene match: 4. The germline CDR1 and CDR2 sequences are SGHTA and FQGNSA. The CDR3 sequence is 14 residues long. Based on the CDR3 plus reference TRBV7-2 and TRBJ1-6, the full variable domain is GAGVSQSPSNKVTEKGKDVELRCDPISGHTALYWYRQSLGQGLEFLIYFQGNSAPDKSGLPSDRFSAERTGGSVSTLTIQRTQQEDSAVYLCASSKRDRGSPLHFGNGTRLTVT.

This clone was detected once. This chain joins TRBV28 and TRBJ2-1, with D perhaps given as TRBD1 or TRBD2 (5 bases each). The V and J ends lost 6 bases and 12 bases respectively, with 15 bases between them. This CDR3 spans 12 amino acids. Germline V CDR1 and CDR2: MDHEN, SYDVKM. The CDR3 sequence: CASSSTGLLQFF. The CDR3 DNA is TGTGCCAGCAGCTCCACAGGACTCCTGCAGTTCTTC.

This clone was detected a few times. The chain combines TRBV30 with TRBJ1-2; the match to TRBD1 covers 7 bases. V shed 3 bases and J 6 bases; nucleotides not matched to a gene: 10. The germline CDR1 and CDR2 sequences are GTSNPN and SVGIG (reference sequence). The CDR3 has 14 amino acids. The CDR3: CAWSHNNRGHGYTF. The CDR3 DNA reads as TGTGCCTGGAGCCATAACAACAGGGGCCATGGCTACACCTTC. The full variable domain, its missing parts supplied by reference TRBV30 and TRBJ1-2, is SQTIHQWPATLVQPVGSPLSLECTVEGTSNPNLYWYRQAAGRGLQLLFYSVGIGQISSEVPQNLSASRPQDRQFILSSKKLLLSDSGFYLCAWSHNNRGHGYTFGSGTRLTVV.

V usage is TRBV21-1 and J usage is TRBJ2-6. TRBV21-1 is a pseudogene locus. The CDR3 spans 18 residues. The CDR3 bases are TGTGCCAGCAGCACCCCCGGGACGGAGAGCTCTGGGGCCAACGTCCTGACTTTC. Residues: CASSTPGTESSGANVLTF.

The rearrangement links TRBV6-6 to TRBJ1-2; D call uncertain. There are 14 residues in the CDR3. Trimming took off 6 bases at V and 2 bases at J, with 13 bases between the two ends. CDR1 and CDR2 from the germline V gene are MNHNY and SVGAGI (reference sequence). The CDR3 reads CASRLLPENYGYTF. CDR3 in DNA: TGTGCCAGCAGGCTACTCCCGGAGAACTATGGCTACACCTTC.

The chain combines TRBV18 with TRBJ2-7; D unresolved. The CDR3 has 17 residues. The V end was cut by 3 bases, the J end by 2 bases, with 20 bases between. Germline CDR1 is KGHSH and CDR2 is LQKENI. The CDR3 DNA reads as TGTGCCAGCTCACCGTTTGAGGCGGCAGCTCATACCTACGAGCAGTACTTC. Protein sequence: CASSPFEAAAHTYEQYF.

The chain uses TRBV19 and TRBJ2-6; no clear D. V was shortened by 6 bases and J by 0 bases, with 3 bases between the two germline ends. The CDR3 consists of 13 residues. CDR1 is LNHDA and CDR2 is SQIVND in the germline V gene (reference sequence). This chain's CDR3 is CASRVSGANVLTF. The CDR3, as DNA: TGTGCCAGTAGGGTCTCTGGGGCCAACGTCCTGACTTTC.

The chain has TRBV10-1 and TRBJ2-7; D remains unclear. The CDR3 covers 13 residues. Trimming took 10 bases from V and 4 from J, leaving 17 bases between them. Germline CDR1 WNHNN, CDR2 SYGVQD (reference sequence). The CDR3 nucleotides are TGCGCCACCCGTTTCGGTACATGTTACGAGCAGTACTTC. It yields the protein CATRFGTCYEQYF.

This clone appeared once. This sequence joins TRBV5-4 and TRBJ2-2, with no clear D. The CDR3 length is 13 residues. Trimming shortened V by 1 base and J by 8 bases, and 9 bases separated the two germline ends. Germline V CDR1 and CDR2: SGHNT, YYREEE (reference sequence). The CDR3 sequence is CASSLLRVGELFF. CDR3 DNA sequence: TGTGCCAGCAGCTTGTTACGGGTTGGGGAGCTGTTTTTT.

This chain joins TRBV28 and TRBJ2-4; TRBD2 agrees at 9 bases. The CDR3 runs to 20 residues. Germline V gene lookup returns CDR1 MDHEN and CDR2 SYDVKM. V shed 4 bases and J 0 bases; nucleotides not matched to a gene: 16. The CDR3 sequence is CASSSIQSLAGTLAKNIQYF. The CDR3 DNA reads TGTGCCAGCAGTTCCATACAATCCCTAGCGGGGACCTTAGCCAAAAACATTCAGTACTTC.

This chain links TRBV5-6 with TRBJ2-5, with 9 positions matching TRBD2. Germline CDR1 and CDR2: SGHDT and YYEEEE. This CDR3 contains 14 residues. Trimming at V came to 5 bases and at J to 1 base, leaving 3 bases not matched to a gene. CDR3 in DNA: TGTGCCAGCAGAAGCGGGGGGACCCAAGAGACCCAGTACTTC. This sequence encodes CASRSGGTQETQYF.